Listed below are T cell receptor beta chains from one sample, sequenced in a study of cytomegalovirus exposure and HLA in healthy donors. Sequenced by immunoSEQ multiplex PCR; TCRdb stores in-frame clones only, minus some. The sample has more than 85,000 clones; less than 95% are singletons. Sequences were obtained from PBMCs. These receptor sequences come from a woman younger than 30 in good health and CMV-seronegative. The conserved cysteine and the conserved F or W are not part of the CDR3 here. Fields, in order: J gene, clone size, V gene, CDR3 protein. Clone size is given for some rows only: seen once, a few or many times, or a class if the clone is expanded.

j_call: TRBJ1-1
clone_size: NA
v_call: TRBV10-3
cdr3_aa: AISLSGTGREAF

j_call: TRBJ2-5
clone_size: NA
v_call: TRBV10-3
cdr3_aa: AISYSGIGETQY

j_call: TRBJ1-2
clone_size: NA
v_call: TRBV11-3
cdr3_aa: ASSSPNRAGYT

j_call: TRBJ2-7
clone_size: few
v_call: TRBV25-1
cdr3_aa: ASSPRDSYSYEQY

j_call: TRBJ1-2
clone_size: NA
v_call: TRBV2
cdr3_aa: ASSEGDLAAVRGYT

j_call: TRBJ1-3
clone_size: NA
v_call: TRBV7-2
cdr3_aa: ASNSGTGGSAYTIY

j_call: TRBJ2-7
clone_size: NA
v_call: TRBV9
cdr3_aa: ASSARTGQTEQY

j_call: TRBJ2-7
clone_size: NA
v_call: TRBV2
cdr3_aa: ASSRSGAYEQY

j_call: TRBJ2-3
clone_size: NA
v_call: TRBV10-1
cdr3_aa: ASSESRTTDTQY

j_call: TRBJ2-4
clone_size: NA
v_call: TRBV2
cdr3_aa: ASSANGLAGGNIQY

j_call: TRBJ1-5
clone_size: NA
v_call: TRBV2
cdr3_aa: ASSAGTALNQPQH

j_call: TRBJ2-7
clone_size: NA
v_call: TRBV19
cdr3_aa: ASSIPAGRERSEQY

j_call: TRBJ2-7
clone_size: NA
v_call: TRBV9
cdr3_aa: ASSAGTSGSYEQY

j_call: TRBJ2-3
clone_size: NA
v_call: TRBV21-1
cdr3_aa: ASSASDRGLIYGTDTQY

j_call: TRBJ1-1
clone_size: NA
v_call: TRBV11-3
cdr3_aa: ASSLVPGQIGTEAF

j_call: TRBJ1-1
clone_size: NA
v_call: TRBV4-1
cdr3_aa: ASSQDGRFEAF

j_call: TRBJ2-1
clone_size: once
v_call: TRBV30
cdr3_aa: AWSLYNEQF

j_call: TRBJ2-7
clone_size: NA
v_call: TRBV19
cdr3_aa: ASSIATGREQY

j_call: TRBJ2-1
clone_size: NA
v_call: TRBV7-6
cdr3_aa: ASSFSGGAQNEQF

j_call: TRBJ2-5
clone_size: NA
v_call: TRBV7-6
cdr3_aa: ASSLLVWDTETQY

j_call: TRBJ2-7
clone_size: NA
v_call: TRBV6-6
cdr3_aa: ASSKTGYEQY

j_call: TRBJ2-5
clone_size: NA
v_call: TRBV6-5
cdr3_aa: ASTKTRSGTQY

j_call: TRBJ2-7
clone_size: NA
v_call: TRBV2
cdr3_aa: ASSSPNRPPYEQY

j_call: TRBJ2-1
clone_size: NA
v_call: TRBV30
cdr3_aa: AWRLTGGYNEQF

j_call: TRBJ1-4
clone_size: NA
v_call: TRBV2
cdr3_aa: ASRGQASTNEKLF

j_call: TRBJ2-6
clone_size: NA
v_call: TRBV7-2
cdr3_aa: ASSKPTGSGANVLT

j_call: TRBJ1-2
clone_size: NA
v_call: TRBV10-1
cdr3_aa: ASSAGREQDPYGYT

j_call: TRBJ1-1
clone_size: NA
v_call: TRBV5-1
cdr3_aa: ASSPEGGANTEAF

j_call: TRBJ1-3
clone_size: NA
v_call: TRBV28
cdr3_aa: ASSLSTGNTIY

j_call: TRBJ1-4
clone_size: NA
v_call: TRBV6-1
cdr3_aa: ASSFDRAEKLF

j_call: TRBJ2-1
clone_size: NA
v_call: TRBV10-2
cdr3_aa: ASSEGGTLEDSYNEQF

j_call: TRBJ2-5
clone_size: NA
v_call: TRBV19
cdr3_aa: ASKELAEQETQY

j_call: TRBJ1-1
clone_size: NA
v_call: TRBV7-3
cdr3_aa: ASSLSNTEAF

j_call: TRBJ1-5
clone_size: NA
v_call: TRBV18
cdr3_aa: ASSFDRDQPQH

j_call: TRBJ2-1
clone_size: NA
v_call: TRBV7-3
cdr3_aa: ASSPDLTSYNEQF

j_call: TRBJ2-6
clone_size: NA
v_call: TRBV5-1
cdr3_aa: ASSLVPDSSSGANVLT

j_call: TRBJ2-7
clone_size: NA
v_call: TRBV6-5
cdr3_aa: ASSWSTGREQY

j_call: TRBJ2-3
clone_size: NA
v_call: TRBV15
cdr3_aa: ATSSTGTGATDTQY

j_call: TRBJ1-1
clone_size: NA
v_call: TRBV6-1
cdr3_aa: ASSVYYGMNTEAF

j_call: TRBJ2-7
clone_size: NA
v_call: TRBV7-9
cdr3_aa: ASSRSSYEQY

j_call: TRBJ2-1
clone_size: NA
v_call: TRBV7-2
cdr3_aa: ASSFASSGGLDEQF

j_call: TRBJ2-1
clone_size: NA
v_call: TRBV4-1
cdr3_aa: ASSQEGSLYNEQF

j_call: TRBJ1-1
clone_size: NA
v_call: TRBV30
cdr3_aa: AWSGNTGGANTEAF

j_call: TRBJ1-1
clone_size: NA
v_call: TRBV6-4
cdr3_aa: ASSDVQGTGAF